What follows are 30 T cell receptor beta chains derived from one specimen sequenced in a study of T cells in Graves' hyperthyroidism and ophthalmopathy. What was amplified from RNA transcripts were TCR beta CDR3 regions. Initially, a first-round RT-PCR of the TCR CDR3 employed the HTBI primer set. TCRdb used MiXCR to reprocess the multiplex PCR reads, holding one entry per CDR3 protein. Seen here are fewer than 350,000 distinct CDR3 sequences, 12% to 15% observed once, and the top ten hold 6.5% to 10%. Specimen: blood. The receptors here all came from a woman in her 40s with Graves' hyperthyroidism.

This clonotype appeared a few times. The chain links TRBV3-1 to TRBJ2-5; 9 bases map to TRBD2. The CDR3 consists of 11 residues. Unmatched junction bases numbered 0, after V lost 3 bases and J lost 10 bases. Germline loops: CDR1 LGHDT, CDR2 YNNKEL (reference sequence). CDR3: CASSQREGQYF. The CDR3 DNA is TGTGCCAGCAGCCAGCGGGAGGGCCAGTACTTC.

The CDR3 protein is CASSPRGGVQETQYF. CDR3 sequence (DNA): TGTGCCAGCAGCCCCAGGGGTGGTGTACAAGAGACCCAGTACTTC. The V gene is TRBV5-5, the J gene TRBJ2-5; a possible D gene is TRBD1 (6 bases). Germline CDR1 and CDR2: SGHKS and YYEKEE (reference sequence). Trimming cost V 4 bases and J 2 bases, with 15 bases left between them. CDR3 size: 15 residues.

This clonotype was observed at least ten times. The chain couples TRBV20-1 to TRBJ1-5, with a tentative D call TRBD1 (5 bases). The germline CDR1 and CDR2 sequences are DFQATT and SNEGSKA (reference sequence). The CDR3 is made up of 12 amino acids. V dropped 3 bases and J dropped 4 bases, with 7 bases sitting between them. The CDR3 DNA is TGCAGTGCTAGTGCAGGGAATCAGCCCCAGCATTTT. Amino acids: CSASAGNQPQHF.

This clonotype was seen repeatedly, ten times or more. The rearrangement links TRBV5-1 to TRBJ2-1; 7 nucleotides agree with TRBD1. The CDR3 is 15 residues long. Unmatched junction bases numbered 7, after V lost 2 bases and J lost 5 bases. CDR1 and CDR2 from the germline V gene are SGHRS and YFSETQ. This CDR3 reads CASSLQGIPNNEQFF. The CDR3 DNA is TGCGCCAGCAGCTTACAGGGGATCCCCAACAATGAGCAGTTCTTC.

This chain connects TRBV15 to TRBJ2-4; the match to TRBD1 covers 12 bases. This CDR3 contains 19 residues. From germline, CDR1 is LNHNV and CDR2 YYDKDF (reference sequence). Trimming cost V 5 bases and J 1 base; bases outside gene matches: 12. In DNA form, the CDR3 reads TGTGCCACCAGCGGAAACCGGGACAGGGGGCGAGCGGCCAAAAACATTCAGTACTTC. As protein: CATSGNRDRGRAAKNIQYF.

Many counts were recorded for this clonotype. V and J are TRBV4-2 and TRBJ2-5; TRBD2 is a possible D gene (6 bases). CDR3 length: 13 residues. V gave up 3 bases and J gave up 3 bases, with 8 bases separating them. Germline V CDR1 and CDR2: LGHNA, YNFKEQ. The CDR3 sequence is CASSQKREETQYF. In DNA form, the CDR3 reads TGTGCCAGCAGCCAGAAGCGGGAAGAGACCCAGTACTTC.

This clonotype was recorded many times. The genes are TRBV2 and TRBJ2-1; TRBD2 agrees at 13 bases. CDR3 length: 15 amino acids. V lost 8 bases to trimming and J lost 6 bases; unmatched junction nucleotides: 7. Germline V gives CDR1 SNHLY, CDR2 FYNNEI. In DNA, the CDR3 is TGTGCCAGCCTGGCCGGGACTAGCGGGATCAATGAGCAGTTCTTC. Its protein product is CASLAGTSGINEQFF.

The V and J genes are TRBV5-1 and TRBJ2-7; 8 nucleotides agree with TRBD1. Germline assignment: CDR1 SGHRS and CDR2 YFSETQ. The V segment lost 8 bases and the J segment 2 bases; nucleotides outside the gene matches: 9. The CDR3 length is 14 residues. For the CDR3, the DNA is TGCGCCAGTACCCACGGGACAGGAACCTACGAGCAGTACTTC. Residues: CASTHGTGTYEQYF.

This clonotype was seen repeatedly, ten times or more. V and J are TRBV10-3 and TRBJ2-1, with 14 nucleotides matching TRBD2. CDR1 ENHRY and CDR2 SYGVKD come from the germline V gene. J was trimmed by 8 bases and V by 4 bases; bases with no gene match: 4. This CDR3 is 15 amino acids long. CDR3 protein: CAISAGTSGSYEQFF. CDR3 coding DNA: TGTGCCATCAGTGCTGGGACTAGCGGGAGCTATGAGCAGTTCTTC.

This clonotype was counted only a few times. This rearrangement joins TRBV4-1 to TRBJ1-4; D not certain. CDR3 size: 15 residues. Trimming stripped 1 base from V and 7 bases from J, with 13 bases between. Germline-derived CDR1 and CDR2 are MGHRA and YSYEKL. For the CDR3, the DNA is TGCGCCAGCAGCCAAGTGGTACCTTTAGCTGAAAAACTGTTTTTT. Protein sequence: CASSQVVPLAEKLFF.

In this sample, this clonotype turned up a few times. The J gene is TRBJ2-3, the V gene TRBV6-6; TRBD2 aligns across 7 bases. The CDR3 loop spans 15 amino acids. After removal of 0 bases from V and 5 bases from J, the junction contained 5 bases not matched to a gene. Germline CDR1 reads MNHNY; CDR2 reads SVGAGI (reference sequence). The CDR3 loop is CASSYSAGAVDTQYF. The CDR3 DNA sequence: TGTGCCAGCAGTTACTCTGCGGGAGCGGTAGATACGCAGTATTTT.

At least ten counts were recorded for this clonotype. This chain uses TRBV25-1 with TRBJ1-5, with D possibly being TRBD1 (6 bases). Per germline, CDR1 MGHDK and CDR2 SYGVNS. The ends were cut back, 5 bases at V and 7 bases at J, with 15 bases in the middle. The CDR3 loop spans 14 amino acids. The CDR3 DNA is TGTGCCAGCAGTAAATCAGGGGAGGGGCAGCCCCAGCATTTT. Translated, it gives CASSKSGEGQPQHF.

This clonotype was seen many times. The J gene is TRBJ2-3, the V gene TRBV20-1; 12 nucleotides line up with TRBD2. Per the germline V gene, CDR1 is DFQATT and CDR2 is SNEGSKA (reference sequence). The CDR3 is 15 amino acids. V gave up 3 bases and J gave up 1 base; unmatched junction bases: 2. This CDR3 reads CSASRLAGGTDTQYF. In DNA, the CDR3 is TGCAGTGCTAGCCGACTAGCGGGGGGCACAGATACGCAGTATTTT.

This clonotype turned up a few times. In DNA, the CDR3 is TGTGCCAAGGGGGGGGCGGGACAGCCCCAGCATTTT. Translating it yields CAKGGAGQPQHF. The chain uses TRBV2 and TRBJ1-5; possible D gene TRBD1, 6 bases. Trimming left V 10 bases short and J 7 bases short, with 14 bases between. The germline V gene has CDR1 SNHLY and CDR2 FYNNEI. The CDR3 runs to 12 residues. The full variable domain, rest sourced from reference TRBV2 and TRBJ1-5, is EPEVTQTPSHQVTQMGQEVILRCVPISNHLYFYWYRQILGQKVEFLVSFYNNEISEKSEIFDDQFSVERPDGSNFTLKIRSTKLEDSAMYFCAKGGAGQPQHFGDGTRLSIL.

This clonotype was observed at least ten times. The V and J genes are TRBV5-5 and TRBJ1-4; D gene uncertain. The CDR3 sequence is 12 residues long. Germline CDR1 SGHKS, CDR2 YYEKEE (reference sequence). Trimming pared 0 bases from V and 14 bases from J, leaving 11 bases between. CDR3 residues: CASSLEGIILFF. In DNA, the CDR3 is TGTGCCAGCAGCTTGGAAGGGATAATCCTGTTTTTT. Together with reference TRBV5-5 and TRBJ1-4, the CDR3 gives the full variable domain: DAGVTQSPTHLIKTRGQQVTLRCSPISGHKSVSWYQQVLGQGPQFIFQYYEKEERGRGNFPDRFSARQFPNYSSELNVNALLLGDSALYLCASSLEGIILFFGSGTQLSVL.

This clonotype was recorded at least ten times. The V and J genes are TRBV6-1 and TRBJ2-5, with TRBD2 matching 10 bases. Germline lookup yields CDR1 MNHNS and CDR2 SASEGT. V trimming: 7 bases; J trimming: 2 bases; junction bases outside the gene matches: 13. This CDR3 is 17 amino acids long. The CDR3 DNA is TGTGCCAGCACCCTATGGCGAGGACTAGCGGAACAAGAGACCCAGTACTTC. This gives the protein CASTLWRGLAEQETQYF.

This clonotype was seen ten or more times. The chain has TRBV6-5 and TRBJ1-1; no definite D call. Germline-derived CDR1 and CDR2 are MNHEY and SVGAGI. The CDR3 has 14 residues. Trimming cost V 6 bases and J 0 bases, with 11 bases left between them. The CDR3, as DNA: TGTGCCAGCAGCTTAATAGGGATGAACACTGAAGCTTTCTTT. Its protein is CASSLIGMNTEAFF.

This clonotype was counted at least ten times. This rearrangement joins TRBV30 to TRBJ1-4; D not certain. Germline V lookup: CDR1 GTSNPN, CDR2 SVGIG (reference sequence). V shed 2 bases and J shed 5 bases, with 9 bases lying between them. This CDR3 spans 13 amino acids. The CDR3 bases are TGTGCCTGGAGTAGAGACTTAAATGAAAAACTGTTTTTT. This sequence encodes CAWSRDLNEKLFF.

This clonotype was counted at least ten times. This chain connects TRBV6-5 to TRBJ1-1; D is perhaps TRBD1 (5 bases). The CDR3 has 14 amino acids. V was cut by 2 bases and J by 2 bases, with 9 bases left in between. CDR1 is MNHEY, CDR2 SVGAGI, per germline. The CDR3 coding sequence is TGTGCCAGCAGTTACGGGGGGGGAAACACTGAAGCTTTCTTT. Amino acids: CASSYGGGNTEAFF.

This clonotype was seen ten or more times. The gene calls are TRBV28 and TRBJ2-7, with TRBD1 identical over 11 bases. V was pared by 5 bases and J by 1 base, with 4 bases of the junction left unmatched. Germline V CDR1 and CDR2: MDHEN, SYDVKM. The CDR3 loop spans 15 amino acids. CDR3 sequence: CASSIGTGGSYEQYF. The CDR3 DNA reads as TGTGCCAGCAGTATCGGGACAGGGGGATCCTACGAGCAGTACTTC.

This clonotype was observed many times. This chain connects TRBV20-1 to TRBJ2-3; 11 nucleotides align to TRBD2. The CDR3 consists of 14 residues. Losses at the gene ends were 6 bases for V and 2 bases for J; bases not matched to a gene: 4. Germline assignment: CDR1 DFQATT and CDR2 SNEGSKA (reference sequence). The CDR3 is CSAPTSGTTDTQYF. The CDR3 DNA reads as TGCAGTGCCCCGACTAGCGGGACCACAGATACGCAGTATTTT.

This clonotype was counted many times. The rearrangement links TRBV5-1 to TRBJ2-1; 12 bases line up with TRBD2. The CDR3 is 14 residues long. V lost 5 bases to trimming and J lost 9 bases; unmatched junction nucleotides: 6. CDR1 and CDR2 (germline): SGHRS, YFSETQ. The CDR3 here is CASRRTSGMSEQFF. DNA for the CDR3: TGCGCCAGCAGACGGACTAGCGGGATGAGTGAGCAGTTCTTC.

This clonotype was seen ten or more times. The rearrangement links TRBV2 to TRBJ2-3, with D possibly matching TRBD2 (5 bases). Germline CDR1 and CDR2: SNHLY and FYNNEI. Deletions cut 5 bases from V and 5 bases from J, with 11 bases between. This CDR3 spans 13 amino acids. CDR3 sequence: CASSTGLLDTQYF. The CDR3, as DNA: TGTGCCAGCAGTACCGGACTTTTAGATACGCAGTATTTT.

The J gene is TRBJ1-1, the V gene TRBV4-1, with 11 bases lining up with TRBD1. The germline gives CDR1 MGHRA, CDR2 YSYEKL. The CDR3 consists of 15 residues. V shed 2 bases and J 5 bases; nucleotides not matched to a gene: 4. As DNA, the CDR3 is TGCGCCAGCAGCCAACCGGGACAGGGGGGGACTGAAGCTTTCTTT. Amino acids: CASSQPGQGGTEAFF.

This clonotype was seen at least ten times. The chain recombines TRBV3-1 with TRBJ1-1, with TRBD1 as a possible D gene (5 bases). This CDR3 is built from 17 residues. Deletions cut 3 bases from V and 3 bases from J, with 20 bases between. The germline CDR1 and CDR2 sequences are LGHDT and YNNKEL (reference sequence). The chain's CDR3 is CASSQRGFYPGDTEAFF. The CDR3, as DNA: TGTGCCAGCAGCCAGCGGGGCTTCTACCCCGGGGACACTGAAGCTTTCTTT.

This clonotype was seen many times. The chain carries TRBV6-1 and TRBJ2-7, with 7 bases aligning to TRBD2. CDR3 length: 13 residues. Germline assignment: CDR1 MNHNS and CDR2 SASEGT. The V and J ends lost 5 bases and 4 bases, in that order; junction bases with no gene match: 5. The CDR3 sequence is CASSRLAEYEQYF. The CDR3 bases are TGTGCCAGCAGTCGTCTAGCGGAGTACGAGCAGTACTTC.

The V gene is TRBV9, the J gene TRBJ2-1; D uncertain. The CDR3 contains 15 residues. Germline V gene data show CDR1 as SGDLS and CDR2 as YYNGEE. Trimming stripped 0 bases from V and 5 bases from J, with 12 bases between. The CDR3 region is CASSVAPSIDNEQFF. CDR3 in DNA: TGTGCCAGCAGCGTAGCCCCCTCCATAGACAATGAGCAGTTCTTC.

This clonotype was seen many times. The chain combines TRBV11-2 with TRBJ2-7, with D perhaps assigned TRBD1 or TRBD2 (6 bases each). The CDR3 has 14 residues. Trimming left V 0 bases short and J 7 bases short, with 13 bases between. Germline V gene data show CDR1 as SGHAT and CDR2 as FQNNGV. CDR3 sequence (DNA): TGTGCCAGCAGCTTAGACGGGGGCCATGGTGAGCAGTACTTC. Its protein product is CASSLDGGHGEQYF. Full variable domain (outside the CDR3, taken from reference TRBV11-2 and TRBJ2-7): EAGVAQSPRYKIIEKRQSVAFWCNPISGHATLYWYQQILGQGPKLLIQFQNNGVVDDSQLPKDRFSAERLKGVDSTLKIQPAKLEDSAVYLCASSLDGGHGEQYFGPGTRLTVT.

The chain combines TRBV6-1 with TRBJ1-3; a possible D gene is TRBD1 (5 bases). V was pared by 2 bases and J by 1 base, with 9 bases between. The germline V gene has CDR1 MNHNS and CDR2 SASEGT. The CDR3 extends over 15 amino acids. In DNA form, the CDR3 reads TGTGCCAGCAGTGAACAGGGATCATCTGGAAACACCATATATTTT. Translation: CASSEQGSSGNTIYF.

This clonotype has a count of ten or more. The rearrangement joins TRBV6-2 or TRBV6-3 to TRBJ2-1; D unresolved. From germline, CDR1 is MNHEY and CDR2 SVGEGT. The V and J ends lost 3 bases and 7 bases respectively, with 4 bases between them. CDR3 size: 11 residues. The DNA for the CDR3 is TGTGCCAGCAGTTATTCGAATGAGCAGTTCTTC. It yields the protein CASSYSNEQFF.